These 8 T cell receptor beta chains originate from one sample sequenced in a study of blood T cells in healthy people across ages. It was with a sample-barcoded 5' primer and a J-beta primer mix that a second PCR of roughly 6 to 11 cycles was run. TCRdb used MiXCR to reprocess the 5' RACE reads, holding one entry per CDR3 protein. The table records roughly 830,000 distinct CDR3 sequences, about 62% of them present only once. Sequencing was carried out using blood. All receptors come from a young man in good health.

The chain employs TRBV4-2 and TRBJ2-7, with D unresolved. The CDR3 is 12 amino acids. Trimming stripped 0 bases from V and 7 bases from J, with 7 bases between. CDR1 is LGHNA, CDR2 YNFKEQ, per germline. The CDR3: CASSQDPEEQYF. CDR3 sequence (DNA): TGTGCCAGCAGCCAAGATCCGGAGGAGCAGTACTTC.

The chain couples TRBV6-5 to TRBJ2-1; 7 bases fit TRBD2. CDR1 is MNHEY and CDR2 is SVGAGI in the germline V gene. The length of the CDR3 is 15 residues. Trimming cost V 2 bases and J 9 bases; bases outside gene matches: 10. This CDR3 is CASSYSSGAPSEQFF. In nucleotides, the CDR3 is TGTGCCAGCAGTTACAGCAGCGGGGCACCCAGTGAGCAGTTCTTC.

The chain links TRBV7-8 to TRBJ2-5; 8 bases are shared with TRBD1. After removal of 5 bases from V and 3 bases from J, the junction contained 5 bases not matched to a gene. CDR1 and CDR2 from the germline V gene are SGHVS and FQNEAQ. The CDR3 is 14 residues long. CDR3 sequence (DNA): TGTGCCAGCAGCACCCGACAGGGGAAAGAGACCCAGTACTTC. It yields the protein CASSTRQGKETQYF.

The chain uses TRBV9 and TRBJ2-3; D is uncertain. CDR3 size: 16 residues. V dropped 0 bases and J dropped 2 bases, with 13 bases sitting between them. CDR1 SGDLS and CDR2 YYNGEE come from the germline V gene. CDR3 sequence (DNA): TGTGCCAGCAGCGTAGGGAGTCAGGCGCACACAGATACGCAGTATTTT. Protein sequence: CASSVGSQAHTDTQYF.

The chain combines TRBV6-5 with TRBJ1-2; D gene uncertain. This CDR3 has 13 amino acids. With 6 bases removed from V and 7 bases from J, the gap between germline ends came to 15 bases. Germline V gives CDR1 MNHEY, CDR2 SVGAGI. CDR3 nucleotide sequence: TGTGCCAGCAGCCTCGCCGCCCAATGTGGCTACACCTTC. It encodes CASSLAAQCGYTF.

In this sample, this clonotype turned up a few times. V and J are TRBV6-5 and TRBJ1-2; D ambiguous. V lost 2 bases to trimming and J lost 4 bases, with 11 bases between them. The germline V gene has CDR1 MNHEY and CDR2 SVGAGI. The CDR3 extends over 14 amino acids. CDR3 loop: CASSYTRQPYGYTF. For the CDR3, the DNA is TGTGCCAGCAGTTACACCAGACAACCCTATGGCTACACCTTC.

The chain couples TRBV6-5 to TRBJ2-3; 8 bases are shared with TRBD2. CDR1 and CDR2 (germline): MNHEY, SVGAGI. CDR3 length: 15 amino acids. V shed 0 bases, J shed 1 base, and the junction held 0 bases outside the gene matches. The CDR3 sequence is CASSYSGLGTDTQYF. DNA for the CDR3: TGTGCCAGCAGTTACTCGGGACTAGGCACAGATACGCAGTATTTT.

In this sample, this clonotype turned up a few times. The chain couples TRBV27 to TRBJ1-6, with TRBD1 as a possible D gene (5 bases). Germline V CDR1 and CDR2: MNHEY, SMNVEV (reference sequence). The CDR3 length is 15 residues. Trimming pared 0 bases from V and 7 bases from J, leaving 10 bases between. The CDR3 loop is CASSLSIGVNSPLHF. As DNA, the CDR3 is TGTGCCAGCAGTTTATCGATAGGGGTGAATTCACCCCTCCACTTT.